Listed below are T cell receptor beta chains from one sample, sequenced in a study of blood T cell repertoires in COVID-19. Sequenced by immunoSEQ multiplex PCR; TCRdb stores in-frame clones only, minus some. The data show some 300,000 clones, over 85% seen once. The specimen was PBMCs or T cells enriched from blood (not recorded which). Receptors originate from a woman in her 30s who had recovered from COVID-19. CDR3s include the opening cysteine and the closing phenylalanine or tryptophan. D genes are given only for firm matches. The size entry is marked missing in some rows and otherwise reads once, few, many or a size class.

TRBJ1-5	TRBV5-1	-	TRBD1	CASRPDRGSQPQHF	TGCGCCAGCCGACCGGACAGGGGCAGTCAGCCCCAGCATTTT
TRBJ2-3	TRBV10-3	-	TRBD1	CAISAGQYTDTQYF	TGTGCCATCAGTGCGGGACAGTACACAGATACGCAGTATTTT
TRBJ1-3	TRBV10-1	-	-	CASEGNSGNTIYF	TGCGCCAGCGAGGGAAACTCTGGAAACACCATATATTTT
TRBJ2-1	TRBV6-5	-	-	CASSYSGGDYNEQFF	TGTGCCAGCAGTTACTCAGGGGGGGACTACAATGAGCAGTTCTTC
TRBJ2-7	TRBV5-1	-	TRBD1	CASSSKTGPYEQYF	TGCGCCAGCAGCTCCAAGACAGGGCCCTACGAGCAGTACTTC
TRBJ2-7	TRBV6-5	once	-	CASSPHKISYEQYF	TGTGCCAGCAGTCCACACAAGATCTCCTACGAGCAGTACTTC
TRBJ2-3	TRBV3-1/TRBV3-2	-	TRBD2	CASSQYWTSGSSTDTQYF	TGTGCCAGCAGCCAGTACTGGACTAGCGGGAGTAGCACAGATACGCAGTATTTT
TRBJ1-6	TRBV6-5	-	-	CASRPRRDSGSPLHF	TGTGCCAGCAGGCCCAGACGGGACTCGGGGTCACCCCTCCACTTT
TRBJ1-2	TRBV7-2	-	-	CASSLAGQGPSNYGYTF	TGTGCCAGCAGCTTAGCCGGGCAGGGGCCATCTAACTATGGCTACACCTTC
TRBJ2-3	TRBV5-1	-	-	CASSLKKGLMMSTDTQYF	TGCGCCAGCAGCTTGAAAAAGGGACTCATGATGAGCACAGATACGCAGTATTTT
TRBJ1-5	TRBV27	once	TRBD1	CASTQTGDFNQPQHF	TGTGCCAGCACCCAGACAGGGGACTTCAATCAGCCCCAGCATTTT
TRBJ2-7	TRBV13	-	-	CASSPTGQSYEQYF	TGTGCCAGCAGCCCTACCGGACAGTCCTACGAGCAGTACTTC
TRBJ2-7	TRBV28	-	TRBD1	CASSSTGQGGDEQYF	TGTGCCAGCAGTTCCACGGGACAGGGGGGCGACGAGCAGTACTTC
TRBJ2-7	TRBV15	once	-	CATSARREWSEQYF	TGTGCCACCAGCGCACGACGGGAATGGAGCGAGCAGTACTTC
TRBJ2-2	TRBV5-6	-	TRBD2	CASSLSGTSPGELFF	TGTGCCAGCAGCTTGTCAGGGACTAGCCCCGGGGAGCTGTTTTTT
TRBJ2-5	TRBV7-2	-	-	CASSFREFKETQYF	TGTGCCAGCAGCTTTCGGGAGTTCAAAGAGACCCAGTACTTC
TRBJ1-1	TRBV3-1/TRBV3-2	once	-	CASTLDGGGTEAFF	TGTGCCAGCACCCTCGACGGGGGGGGGACTGAAGCTTTCTTT
TRBJ1-1	TRBV27	-	-	CASSRGDTVNTEAFF	TGTGCCAGCAGTCGGGGGGACACCGTGAACACTGAAGCTTTCTTT
TRBJ1-2	TRBV29-1	-	TRBD1	CSVEEAPLRQGANYGYTF	TGCAGCGTTGAAGAGGCCCCCCTTAGACAGGGGGCGAACTATGGCTACACCTTC
TRBJ1-1	TRBV13	-	-	CASSLALRAGEAFF	TGTGCCAGCAGCTTAGCCCTACGAGCCGGTGAAGCTTTCTTT
TRBJ1-2	TRBV6-5	once	-	CASSPGRNYGYTF	TGTGCCAGCAGCCCCGGGAGAAACTATGGCTACACCTTC
TRBJ1-5	TRBV6-2/TRBV6-3	-	-	CASSLVLVGRLGENQPQHF	TGTGCCAGCAGTTTGGTCTTGGTCGGAAGGTTAGGAGAAAATCAGCCCCAGCATTTT
TRBJ2-5	TRBV3-1/TRBV3-2	-	-	CASSQGLGLETQYF	TGTGCCAGCAGCCAAGGACTAGGTTTAGAGACCCAGTACTTC
TRBJ1-1	TRBV6-1	-	TRBD1	CASSEGAGGNTEAFF	TGTGCCAGCAGTGAAGGGGCAGGGGGGAACACTGAAGCTTTCTTT
TRBJ1-2	TRBV12-3/TRBV12-4	-	-	CASSELTTYGYTF	TGTGCCAGCAGCGAGCTGACAACCTATGGCTACACCTTC
TRBJ1-1	TRBV4-1	-	-	CASSQDPQREAFF	TGCGCCAGCAGCCAAGATCCCCAGAGGGAAGCTTTCTTT
TRBJ1-5	TRBV12-3/TRBV12-4	-	-	CASSDSNQPQHF	TGTGCCAGCAGCGACAGTAATCAGCCCCAGCATTTT
TRBJ2-5	TRBV21-1	-	-	CASRNRGYQETQYF	TGTGCCAGCAGGAACCGCGGGTACCAAGAGACCCAGTACTTC
TRBJ1-2	TRBV28	-	-	CALKGGNYGYTF	TGTGCCTTAAAAGGGGGTAACTATGGCTACACCTTC
TRBJ2-2	TRBV27	-	TRBD2	CASSTLPGLAGVPGELFF	TGTGCCAGCAGTACCCTCCCGGGACTAGCGGGAGTCCCCGGGGAGCTGTTTTTT
TRBJ2-2	TRBV28	-	-	CASSLSSYTGELFF	TGTGCCAGCAGTTTGAGTAGTTACACCGGGGAGCTGTTTTTT
TRBJ2-3	TRBV5-4	-	TRBD2	CASSLGPSGGLGDTQYF	TGTGCCAGCAGCTTAGGGCCTAGCGGGGGGTTAGGAGATACGCAGTATTTT
TRBJ1-5	TRBV30	-	TRBD1	CAWSLGAGGSNQPQHF	TGTGCCTGGAGTCTTGGGGCAGGGGGAAGCAATCAGCCCCAGCATTTT
TRBJ2-1	TRBV9	-	TRBD1	CASSVSVGQGSLPYNEQFF	TGTGCCAGCAGCGTATCGGTGGGACAGGGGTCCCTCCCGTACAATGAGCAGTTCTTC
TRBJ1-2	TRBV29-1	-	TRBD1	CSVGQGQSYGYTF	TGCAGCGTTGGACAGGGGCAATCCTATGGCTACACCTTC
TRBJ1-2	TRBV7-9	-	TRBD1	CASSPGGLHGYTF	TGTGCCAGCAGCCCAGGGGGCCTCCATGGCTACACCTTC
TRBJ1-4	TRBV7-9	once	-	CASSFRGRAEEKLFF	TGTGCCAGCAGCTTCAGGGGTCGTGCAGAGGAAAAACTGTTTTTT
TRBJ2-5	TRBV18	-	-	CASSPVTGKEETQYF	TGTGCCAGCTCGCCAGTAACAGGGAAGGAAGAGACCCAGTACTTC
TRBJ2-7	TRBV6-1	-	-	CASSDGVDEQYF	TGTGCCAGCAGTGACGGGGTAGACGAGCAGTACTTC
TRBJ2-3	TRBV18	-	TRBD2	CASLLLAISTDTQYF	TGTGCCAGCTTATTACTAGCGATTAGCACAGATACGCAGTATTTT
TRBJ1-4	TRBV5-4	-	TRBD1	CASSTRTGGTNEKLFF	TGTGCCAGCAGCACTCGGACAGGCGGTACTAATGAAAAACTGTTTTTT
TRBJ2-2	TRBV14	-	-	CASSQTSDTYTGELFF	TGTGCCAGCAGCCAAACATCAGACACCTACACCGGGGAGCTGTTTTTT
TRBJ2-1	TRBV6-4	-	TRBD2	CASSLLAGGPDEQFF	TGTGCCAGCAGTCTACTAGCGGGAGGGCCCGATGAGCAGTTCTTC
TRBJ2-3	TRBV28	-	-	CASSFLSSSTDTQYF	TGTGCCAGCAGTTTCCTCTCGAGTAGCACAGATACGCAGTATTTT
TRBJ2-2	TRBV29-1	once	TRBD2	CSVAGAGELFF	TGCAGCGTGGCGGGAGCCGGGGAGCTGTTTTTT
TRBJ2-1	TRBV7-2	once	TRBD2	CASSQPPGLAGGGEQFF	TGTGCCAGCAGCCAACCTCCGGGACTAGCGGGAGGCGGTGAGCAGTTCTTC
TRBJ2-3	TRBV7-9	few	-	CASSLEQGPTDTQYF	TGTGCCAGCAGCTTAGAACAGGGACCCACAGATACGCAGTATTTT
TRBJ2-2	TRBV19	-	TRBD1	CASSGYQDRITGELFF	TGTGCCAGTAGTGGGTACCAGGACAGGATTACCGGGGAGCTGTTTTTT
TRBJ2-1	TRBV5-1	-	TRBD1	CASSPAGQGGGEQFF	TGCGCCAGCAGCCCGGCCGGACAGGGTGGGGGTGAGCAGTTCTTC
TRBJ2-1	TRBV7-9	-	-	CASSSRDFNNEQFF	TGTGCCAGCAGCTCCCGGGACTTTAACAATGAGCAGTTCTTC
TRBJ1-5	TRBV10-3	-	-	CAISESGGQGGQPQHF	TGTGCCATCAGTGAGTCGGGGGGGCAGGGAGGTCAGCCCCAGCATTTT
TRBJ1-3	TRBV28	-	TRBD1	CASIPPGTGGWGQRNTIYF	TGTGCCAGCATTCCCCCCGGGACAGGGGGCTGGGGGCAGCGAAACACCATATATTTT
TRBJ1-2	TRBV11-2	once	TRBD1	CASSRDRGRNYGYTF	TGTGCCAGCAGCCGTGACAGGGGGCGCAACTATGGCTACACCTTC
TRBJ2-1	TRBV27	-	-	CASSRGSYNEQFF	TGTGCCAGCAGCCGGGGCTCCTACAATGAGCAGTTCTTC
TRBJ2-7	TRBV6-5	-	-	CASSYRGSTAYEQYF	TGTGCCAGCAGTTACCGGGGGTCGACAGCTTACGAGCAGTACTTC